This T cell receptor (beta chain) was identified during a study of T cell responses to AZD1222 COVID-19 vaccine. Points from the study as a whole: Breadth and depth of Spike-specific TCRs rose after two AZD1222 doses.

TCRdb keeps only in-frame clones here, not all; method: immunoSEQ multiplex PCR. Of about 150,000 clones in the sample, 92% were seen once. This clone is a singleton in its sample. Its antigen is still unknown. Germline trimming cut 7 bases from V and 7 bases from J; bases unmatched to any gene: 13. There are 16 residues in the CDR3. Germline V CDR1 and CDR2: SNHLY, FYNNEI. The material sequenced was peripheral blood, taken 28 days after the second AZD1222 dose. This clonotype was obtained from an adult who received the AZD1222 COVID-19 vaccine. The V gene is TRBV2, the J gene TRBJ2-7, with TRBD2 matching over 13 bases. CDR3 nucleotides: TGTGCCAGCACCCGACTAGCGGGAGGTCCGAAGATTGAGCAGTACTTC. Protein: CASTRLAGGPKIEQYF.